These 6 T cell receptor beta chains were all obtained from the same sample, sequenced in a study of T cells in localized non-small cell lung cancer. Clones were sequenced by immunoSEQ multiplex PCR, and TCRdb holds only the in-frame ones, with some missing. The sample has roughly 33,000 clones, 85% to 90% seen once. Sequencing used peripheral blood, obtained before any cancer treatment. The receptors derive from a man aged 40-75 years with stage I lung adenocarcinoma.

In DNA, the CDR3 is TGTGCCAGCAGTTCGGGCGGCTCCACTGAAGCTTTCTTT. It specifies CASSSGGSTEAFF. V usage is TRBV6-5 and J usage is TRBJ1-1; D is unresolved. V lost 4 bases and J lost 4, with 10 bases in between. The CDR3 has 13 amino acids. Germline V gene sequence: CDR1 MNHEY, CDR2 SVGAGI.

The chain is built from TRBV13 and TRBJ2-3, with 12 bases identical to TRBD1. V gave up 5 bases and J gave up 2 bases; unmatched junction bases: 17. Germline V CDR1 and CDR2: PRHDT, FYEKMQ (reference sequence). There are 20 residues in the CDR3. The CDR3 loop reads CASSLTSGQGAGDATDTQYF. CDR3 coding DNA: TGTGCCAGCAGCCTAACATCGGGACAGGGGGCTGGGGACGCCACAGATACGCAGTATTTT.

V usage is TRBV7-8 and J usage is TRBJ2-5; 7 nucleotides align to TRBD1. After removal of 3 bases from V and 4 bases from J, the junction contained 11 bases not matched to a gene. The CDR3 consists of 16 residues. The germline gives CDR1 SGHVS, CDR2 FQNEAQ. The CDR3 here is CASSLTGSLESETQYF. In DNA form, the CDR3 reads TGTGCCAGCAGCTTGACAGGGAGCCTCGAGTCAGAGACCCAGTACTTC.

This chain connects TRBV4-1 to TRBJ2-3; 12 bases line up with TRBD2. V shed 2 bases and J 6 bases; nucleotides not matched to a gene: 3. Germline assignment: CDR1 MGHRA and CDR2 YSYEKL. This CDR3 is built from 15 residues. The chain's CDR3 is CASSQFTSGGDTQYF. The CDR3 region has the DNA TGCGCCAGCAGCCAATTCACTAGCGGGGGGGATACGCAGTATTTT.

The rearrangement links TRBV10-3 to TRBJ2-4, with D possibly being TRBD1 (6 bases). Trimming left V 0 bases short and J 4 bases short, with 7 bases between. CDR1 ENHRY and CDR2 SYGVKD come from the germline V gene. This CDR3 region has 14 residues. CDR3 coding DNA: TGTGCCATCAGTGAGTCCGGACAGAAAAACATTCAGTACTTC. It yields the protein CAISESGQKNIQYF.

This clone came up once. The same CDR3 also results from other DNA sequences found in this sample. The V call is TRBV19, the J call TRBJ2-2; no clear D gene. With 6 bases removed from V and 6 bases from J, the gap between germline ends came to 8 bases. The germline gives CDR1 LNHDA, CDR2 SQIVND (reference sequence). The CDR3 covers 12 residues. CDR3 nucleotide sequence: TGTGCCAGTAGATTAAGGTCCGGGGAGCTGTTTTTT. Encoded protein: CASRLRSGELFF. Full variable domain (rest looked up from reference TRBV19 and TRBJ2-2): DGGITQSPKYLFRKEGQNVTLSCEQNLNHDAMYWYRQDPGQGLRLIYYSQIVNDFQKGDIAEGYSVSREKKESFPLTVTSAQKNPTAFYLCASRLRSGELFFGEGSRLTVL.